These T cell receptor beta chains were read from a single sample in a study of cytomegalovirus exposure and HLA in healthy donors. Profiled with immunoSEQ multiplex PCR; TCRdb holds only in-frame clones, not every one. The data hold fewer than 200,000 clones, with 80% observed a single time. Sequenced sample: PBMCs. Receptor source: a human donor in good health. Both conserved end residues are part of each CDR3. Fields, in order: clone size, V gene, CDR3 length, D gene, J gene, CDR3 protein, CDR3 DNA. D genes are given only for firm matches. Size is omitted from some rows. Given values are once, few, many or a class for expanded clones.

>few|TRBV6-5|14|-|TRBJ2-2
CASAGTQNTGELFF
TGTGCCAGCGCAGGGACTCAGAACACCGGGGAGCTGTTTTTT
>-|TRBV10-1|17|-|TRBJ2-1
CASSAGFSPSSYNEQFF
TGCGCCAGCAGTGCGGGTTTTAGTCCGAGCTCCTACAATGAGCAGTTCTTC
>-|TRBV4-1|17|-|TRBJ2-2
CASSQDFSGGYTGELFF
TGCGCCAGCAGCCAAGACTTTAGTGGGGGGTACACCGGGGAGCTGTTTTTT
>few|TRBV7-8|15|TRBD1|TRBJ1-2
CASSLGDRVGLGYTF
TGTGCCAGCAGCTTAGGGGACAGGGTAGGGCTTGGCTACACCTTC
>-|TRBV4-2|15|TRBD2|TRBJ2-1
CASSQDGRGGDEQFF
TGTGCCAGCAGCCAAGACGGGCGGGGGGGCGATGAGCAGTTCTTC
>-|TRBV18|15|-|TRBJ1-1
CASSPDRGAGTEAFF
TGTGCCAGCTCACCAGATCGGGGGGCCGGCACTGAAGCTTTCTTT
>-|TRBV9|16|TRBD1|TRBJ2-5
CASSGPRTGREETQYF
TGTGCCAGCAGCGGACCCAGGACAGGAAGGGAAGAGACCCAGTACTTC
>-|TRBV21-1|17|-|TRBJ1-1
CASSLAYGKGTHWQAFF
TGTGCCAGCAGCCTGGCCTATGGGAAGGGGACTCATTGGCAGGCTTTCTTT
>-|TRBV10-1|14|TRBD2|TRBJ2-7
CASTASGGAYEQYF
TGCGCCAGCACCGCTAGCGGGGGGGCCTACGAGCAGTACTTC
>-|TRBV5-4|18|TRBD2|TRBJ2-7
CASSQELMLLAGGREQYF
TGTGCCAGCAGCCAAGAGCTTATGTTACTAGCGGGGGGGCGCGAGCAGTACTTC
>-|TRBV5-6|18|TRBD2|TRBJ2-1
CASSLADWRGDRSIEQFF
TGTGCCAGCAGCTTGGCTGATTGGCGGGGGGACCGAAGTATTGAGCAGTTCTTC
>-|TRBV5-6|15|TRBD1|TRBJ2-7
CASSTLRGNPYEQYF
TGTGCCAGCAGCACTCTCAGGGGGAATCCCTACGAGCAGTACTTC
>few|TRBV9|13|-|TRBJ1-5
CASSVDAEQPQHF
TGTGCCAGCAGCGTAGACGCGGAGCAGCCCCAGCATTTT
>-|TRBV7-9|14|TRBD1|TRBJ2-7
CASSGRDRPYEQYF
TGTGCCAGCAGTGGTCGGGACAGGCCCTACGAGCAGTACTTC
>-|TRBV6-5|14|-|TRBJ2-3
CASSYRLQRDTQYF
TGTGCCAGCAGTTACAGACTCCAAAGGGATACGCAGTATTTT
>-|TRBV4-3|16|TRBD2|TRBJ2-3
CASSQDDSGGRDTQYF
TGCGCCAGCAGCCAAGATGACAGCGGGGGGCGAGATACGCAGTATTTT
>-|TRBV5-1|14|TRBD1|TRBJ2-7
CASSDGTGRNEQYF
TGCGCCAGCAGCGACGGGACAGGGAGGAACGAGCAGTACTTC
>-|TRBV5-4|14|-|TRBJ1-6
CASSRDTTNSPLHF
TGTGCCAGCAGCCGGGACACTACTAATTCACCCCTCCACTTT
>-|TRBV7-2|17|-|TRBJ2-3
CASSSRYTGGRTDTQYF
TGTGCCAGCAGCTCCCGTTACACGGGGGGCCGAACAGATACGCAGTATTTT
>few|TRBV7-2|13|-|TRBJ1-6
CASSLERGSPLHF
TGTGCCAGCAGCTTAGAGCGGGGTTCACCCCTCCACTTT
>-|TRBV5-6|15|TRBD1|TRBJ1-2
CASSLARQGYYGYTF
TGTGCCAGCAGCTTGGCGAGACAGGGCTACTATGGCTACACCTTC
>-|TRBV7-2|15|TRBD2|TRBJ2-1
CASSLSWTSVGEQFF
TGTGCCAGCAGCTTATCGTGGACTAGCGTCGGTGAGCAGTTCTTC
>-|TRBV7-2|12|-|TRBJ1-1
CASSLLNTEAFF
TGTGCCAGCAGCTTACTTAACACTGAAGCTTTCTTT
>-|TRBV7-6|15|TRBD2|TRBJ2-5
CASSLGLAGGETQYF
TGTGCCAGCAGCTTAGGGCTAGCGGGGGGAGAGACCCAGTACTTC
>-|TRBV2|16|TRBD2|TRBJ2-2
CASSASPGGGTGELFF
TGTGCCAGCAGCGCTAGCCCTGGGGGAGGGACCGGGGAGCTGTTTTTT
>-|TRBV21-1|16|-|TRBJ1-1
CASSKPETGHYTEAFF
TGTGCCAGCAGTAAACCTGAGACAGGGCATTACACTGAAGCTTTCTTT
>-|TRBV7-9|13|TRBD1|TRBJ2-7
CASIPGTGLEQYF
TGTGCCAGCATACCCGGGACAGGGCTCGAGCAGTACTTC
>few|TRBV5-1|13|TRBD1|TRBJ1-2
CASSSGQGWGYTF
TGCGCCAGCAGCTCAGGACAGGGGTGGGGCTACACCTTC
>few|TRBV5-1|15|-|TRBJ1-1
CASSPQGILNTEAFF
TGCGCCAGCAGCCCGCAGGGGATTCTGAACACTGAAGCTTTCTTT
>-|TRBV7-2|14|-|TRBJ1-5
CASSLLAANQPQHF
TGTGCCAGCAGCTTATTGGCCGCTAATCAGCCCCAGCATTTT
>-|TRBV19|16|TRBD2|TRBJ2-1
CASSITSGKLYNEQFF
TGTGCCAGTAGTATAACTAGCGGCAAACTCTACAATGAGCAGTTCTTC
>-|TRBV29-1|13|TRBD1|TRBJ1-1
CSVEKDRGVGAFF
TGCAGCGTTGAAAAGGACAGGGGGGTTGGTGCTTTCTTT
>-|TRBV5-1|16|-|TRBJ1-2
CASTSAPLQGSDGYTF
TGCGCCAGCACATCCGCCCCTTTACAGGGTAGTGATGGCTACACCTTC
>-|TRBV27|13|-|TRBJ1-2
CASSQDRYYGYTF
TGTGCCAGCAGTCAGGACAGATACTATGGCTACACCTTC
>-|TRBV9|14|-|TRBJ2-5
CASSLTGGQETQYF
TGTGCCAGCAGTCTCACGGGTGGGCAAGAGACCCAGTACTTC
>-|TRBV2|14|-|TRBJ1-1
CASIYGGASTEAFF
TGTGCCAGCATTTATGGGGGCGCGAGCACTGAAGCTTTCTTT
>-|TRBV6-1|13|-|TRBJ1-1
CASSPGRNTEAFF
TGTGCCAGCAGCCCCGGTAGGAACACTGAAGCTTTCTTT
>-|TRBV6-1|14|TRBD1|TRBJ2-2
CASIGTGGSGELFF
TGTGCCAGCATTGGGACAGGGGGCTCCGGGGAGCTGTTTTTT
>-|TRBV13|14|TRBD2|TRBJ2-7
CASSLGGGNYEQYF
TGTGCCAGCAGCTTAGGGGGAGGGAACTACGAGCAGTACTTC
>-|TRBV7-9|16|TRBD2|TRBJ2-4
CASSLASGGLKNIQYF
TGTGCCAGCAGCTTGGCTAGCGGGGGGCTAAAAAACATTCAGTACTTC
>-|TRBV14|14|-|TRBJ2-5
CASSWRDTRETQYF
TGTGCCAGCAGCTGGCGGGATACCCGTGAGACCCAGTACTTC
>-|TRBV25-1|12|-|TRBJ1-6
CASSEASRALHF
TGTGCCAGCAGTGAAGCTTCCAGGGCCCTCCACTTT
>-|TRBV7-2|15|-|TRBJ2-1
CASSFQAFPGGEQFF
TGTGCCAGCAGCTTCCAGGCGTTCCCAGGAGGTGAGCAGTTCTTC
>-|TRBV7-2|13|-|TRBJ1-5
CASSLARGQPQHF
TGTGCCAGCAGCTTAGCCAGGGGTCAGCCCCAGCATTTT
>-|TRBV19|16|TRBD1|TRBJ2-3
CASSPLPGGAIDTQYF
TGTGCCAGTAGTCCCCTCCCAGGGGGCGCGATAGATACGCAGTATTTT
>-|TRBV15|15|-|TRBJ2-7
CATSRGRASSYEQYF
TGTGCCACCAGCAGAGGCAGGGCCTCCTCCTACGAGCAGTACTTC
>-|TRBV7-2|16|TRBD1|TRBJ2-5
CASSLEGTGSWKTQYF
TGTGCCAGCAGCTTAGAGGGGACAGGGTCATGGAAGACCCAGTACTTC
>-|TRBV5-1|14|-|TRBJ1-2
CASSPVQAVSGYTF
TGCGCCAGCAGCCCCGTACAGGCGGTCTCTGGCTACACCTTC
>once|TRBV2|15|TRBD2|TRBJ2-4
CASRKGTSGENIQYF
TGTGCCAGCAGAAAAGGGACTAGCGGGGAGAACATTCAGTACTTC
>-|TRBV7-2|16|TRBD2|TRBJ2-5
CASSRTSGGYQETQYF
TGTGCCAGCAGCCGAACTAGCGGGGGGTACCAAGAGACCCAGTACTTC
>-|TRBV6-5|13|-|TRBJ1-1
CASSYGGGTEAFF
TGTGCCAGCAGTTACGGGGGCGGCACTGAAGCTTTCTTT
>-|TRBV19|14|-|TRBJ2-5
CASSSGSNQETQYF
TGTGCCAGTAGTAGCGGGTCCAACCAAGAGACCCAGTACTTC
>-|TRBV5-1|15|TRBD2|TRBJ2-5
CASSLVAGGQETQYF
TGCGCCAGCAGCTTGGTAGCGGGGGGCCAAGAGACCCAGTACTTC
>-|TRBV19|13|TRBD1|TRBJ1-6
CASDRGSDSPLHF
TGTGCCAGTGACAGGGGGAGTGATTCACCCCTCCACTTT
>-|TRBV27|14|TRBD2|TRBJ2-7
CASRGRGGNYEQYF
TGTGCCAGCAGGGGGCGGGGGGGGAATTACGAGCAGTACTTC
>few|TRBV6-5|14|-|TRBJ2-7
CASSTGHADWEQYF
TGTGCCAGCAGTACGGGACATGCTGATTGGGAGCAGTACTTC